One and the same sample provided the 19 T cell receptor beta chains below, sequenced in a study of post-analysis software for immune sequencing data (dated by TCRdb to between 2015 and 2017). No antigen is known for these receptors. Libraries were built with PCR. Sequenced using an Illumina HiSeq 2500. To reduce PCR and sequencing biases, unique molecular identifiers were incorporated into the TCR beta cDNA libraries. TCRdb reworked the public reads: Q25 trimming with fastp, MiXCR clone assembly, productive beta chains retained. CDR3 protein duplicates are merged, each entry listing the most common genes and DNA. Recorded for this sample are roughly 400,000 distinct CDR3 sequences; less than 40% of them occurred a single time. The biggest ten clones account for about 7.6% of the sample. Broad study findings and their caveats: Patients showed significantly higher frequencies than controls for a handful of TRBV segments, among them TRBV5-6, TRBV5-1 and TRBV20-1.

Material: blood. The source is a girl aged 2-9 years with multiple sclerosis.

The rearrangement uses TRBV3-1 and TRBJ1-5, with 10 bases aligning to TRBD1. The CDR3 sequence is 17 residues long. V dropped 0 bases and J dropped 6; count of bases not matched to a gene: 8. From germline, CDR1 is LGHDT and CDR2 YNNKEL (reference sequence). DNA of the CDR3: TGTGCCAGCAGCCAAGAGTCGTCGGGACAGGGGATTCAGCCCCAGCATTTT. Translated, it gives CASSQESSGQGIQPQHF. The full variable domain, its missing parts supplied by reference TRBV3-1 and TRBJ1-5, is DTAVSQTPKYLVTQMGNDKSIKCEQNLGHDTMYWYKQDSKKFLKIMFSYNNKELIINETVPNRFSPKSPDKAHLNLHINSLELGDSAVYFCASSQESSGQGIQPQHFGDGTRLSIL.

This clonotype came up a few times. The chain carries TRBV5-1 and TRBJ2-2; D assignment may be TRBD1 or TRBD2 (6 bases each). CDR1 and CDR2 from the germline V gene are SGHRS and YFSETQ. The CDR3 has 15 residues. Trimming took 4 bases from V and 5 from J, leaving 15 bases between them. As DNA, the CDR3 is TGCGCCAGCAGCACCAGACTAGGGGGAACCGGGGAGCTGTTTTTT. Its translation is CASSTRLGGTGELFF. Using reference TRBV5-1 and TRBJ2-2 for the parts outside the CDR3, the full variable domain is KAGVTQTPRYLIKTRGQQVTLSCSPISGHRSVSWYQQTPGQGLQFLFEYFSETQRNKGNFPGRFSGRQFSNSRSEMNVSTLELGDSALYLCASSTRLGGTGELFFGEGSRLTVL.

The chain carries TRBV9 and TRBJ1-5; 7 bases map to TRBD1. The ends lost 3 bases at V and 6 bases at J; junction bases unmatched: 9. From germline, CDR1 is SGDLS and CDR2 YYNGEE. This CDR3 is built from 15 residues. As DNA, the CDR3 is TGTGCCAGCAGCGAAGGGGGACAGACTGTTCAGCCCCAGCATTTT. As protein: CASSEGGQTVQPQHF.

This chain links TRBV11-1 with TRBJ2-7; D possibly corresponds to TRBD1 (6 bases). The CDR3 loop spans 12 amino acids. V lost 8 bases and J lost 3, with 11 bases in between. Germline V gene data show CDR1 as SGHAT and CDR2 as FQDESV (reference sequence). The CDR3 DNA sequence: TGTGCCAGCGGTCAGGGGATCTACGAGCAGTACTTC. It translates to CASGQGIYEQYF.

This clonotype was recorded a few times. This chain uses TRBV9 with TRBJ2-1, with TRBD1 identical over 7 bases. The CDR3 length is 15 residues. The V gene end was trimmed by 2 bases and the J gene end by 1 base; junction bases not matched to a gene: 3. Germline CDR1 SGDLS, CDR2 YYNGEE. CDR3 nucleotide sequence: TGTGCCAGCAGCGTTCTGGGACAGTCCTACAATGAGCAGTTCTTC. As protein: CASSVLGQSYNEQFF.

The chain recombines TRBV13 with TRBJ1-1; maybe TRBD1 (5 bases). CDR3 size: 14 residues. Germline CDR1 is PRHDT and CDR2 is FYEKMQ (reference sequence). V lost 10 bases and J lost 6, with 21 bases in between. CDR3 region: CATRNGGRRAEAFF. DNA of the CDR3: TGTGCCACCCGGAACGGGGGAAGAAGGGCTGAAGCTTTCTTT.

The gene calls are TRBV6-5 and TRBJ1-5; 8 nucleotides agree with TRBD1. This CDR3 region has 13 residues. The V gene end was trimmed by 5 bases and the J gene end by 9 bases; junction bases not matched to a gene: 6. CDR1 and CDR2 from the germline V gene are MNHEY and SVGAGI. Written as DNA, the CDR3 is TGTGCCAGCAGTCCAGGGGGCAATGCGCCCCAGCATTTT. Protein sequence: CASSPGGNAPQHF.

Only a few counts were recorded for this clonotype. The chain's CDR3 is CSARRDAESYGYTF. CDR3 in DNA: TGCAGTGCGCGCCGGGACGCCGAGTCCTATGGCTACACCTTC. The chain joins TRBV20-1 to TRBJ1-2, with D possibly matching TRBD1 (5 bases). With 6 bases removed from V and 4 bases from J, the gap between germline ends came to 18 bases. From germline, CDR1 is DFQATT and CDR2 SNEGSKA (reference sequence). The CDR3 sequence is 14 residues long.

The V gene is TRBV20-1, the J gene TRBJ2-1; 8 positions match TRBD1. The CDR3 loop spans 17 amino acids. Per germline, CDR1 DFQATT and CDR2 SNEGSKA (reference sequence). Trimming took 1 base from V and 6 from J; bases not matched to a gene: 14. The CDR3 sequence is CSARGGERMDRVNEQFF. The CDR3 DNA sequence: TGCAGTGCTAGAGGGGGGGAGAGGATGGACAGGGTCAATGAGCAGTTCTTC.

V and J are TRBV7-3 and TRBJ2-1; the D is unclear. The CDR3 is 16 amino acids. Looked up from germline, CDR1 is SGHTA and CDR2 is FQGTGA. The V end was cut by 4 bases, the J end by 0 bases, with 13 bases between. In DNA, the CDR3 is TGTGCCAGCAGCTCCAGTTTGATTTCCTCCTACAATGAGCAGTTCTTC. It specifies CASSSSLISSYNEQFF.

The gene calls are TRBV20-1 and TRBJ2-3; TRBD2 matches at 8 bases. The CDR3 is 15 amino acids. Trimming removed 0 bases from V and 4 bases from J; junction bases left unmatched: 6. CDR1 is DFQATT, CDR2 SNEGSKA, per germline (reference sequence). CDR3 coding DNA: TGCAGTGCTAGAGATTTGCCGGGACTAGCAGATACGCAGTATTTT. Amino acids: CSARDLPGLADTQYF.

This clonotype has a handful of counts. The V call is TRBV27, the J call TRBJ1-5; a weak D match, TRBD1 (6 bases). Deletions cut 9 bases from V and 0 bases from J, with 12 bases between. Germline assignment: CDR1 MNHEY and CDR2 SMNVEV (reference sequence). The CDR3 sequence is 14 residues long. CDR3 bases: TGTGCCAGTTCGAGGGGGTATAGCAATCAGCCCCAGCATTTT. This sequence encodes CASSRGYSNQPQHF.

V is TRBV20-1 and J is TRBJ1-1; D gene ambiguous. The CDR3 sequence is 14 residues long. V was pared by 1 base and J by 1 base, with 10 bases between. Germline V lookup: CDR1 DFQATT, CDR2 SNEGSKA (reference sequence). The CDR3 DNA follows: TGCAGTGCTAGAGTCGGCAGCTCGAACACTGAAGCTTTCTTT. The encoded protein is CSARVGSSNTEAFF.

The chain is built from TRBV10-3 and TRBJ2-1, with 9 bases that match TRBD2. The germline gives CDR1 ENHRY, CDR2 SYGVKD. Trimming took 4 bases from V and 3 from J; bases not matched to a gene: 4. The CDR3 spans 15 residues. The CDR3: CAISVAGADYNEQFF. CDR3 nucleotides: TGTGCCATCAGTGTAGCGGGAGCCGACTACAATGAGCAGTTCTTC.

The genes are TRBV12-3 or TRBV12-4 and TRBJ2-2; TRBD1 aligns across 8 bases. The junction had 4 bases not matched to a gene; V was cut back by 10 bases and J by 6 bases. CDR3 length: 12 residues. CDR3: CATRGRSGELFF. As DNA, the CDR3 is TGTGCCACCAGGGGGCGGTCCGGGGAGCTGTTTTTT.

The CDR3, as DNA: TGTGCCATCAGGGGGGACACAGATACGCAGTATTTT. Protein product: CAIRGDTDTQYF. The V gene is TRBV10-3, the J gene TRBJ2-3; D may match TRBD1 or TRBD2 (5 bases each). This CDR3 contains 12 residues. V was pared by 6 bases and J by 2 bases, with 6 bases between. Germline values: CDR1 ENHRY, CDR2 SYGVKD.

The chain has TRBV6-6 and TRBJ1-1, with D hard to call. The CDR3 is made up of 12 amino acids. Deletions cut 8 bases from V and 8 bases from J, with 15 bases between. The germline gives CDR1 MNHNY, CDR2 SVGAGI (reference sequence). CDR3 DNA: TGTGCCAGCCTCCCAGGATTCGGGGAAGCTTTCTTT. Protein: CASLPGFGEAFF.

The chain links TRBV20-1 to TRBJ2-3, with 7 bases aligning to TRBD2. Per the germline V gene, CDR1 is DFQATT and CDR2 is SNEGSKA (reference sequence). The CDR3 consists of 15 residues. The CDR3 DNA reads as TGCAGCGTGACAAATAGCGGGTCTTCGGCAGATACGCAGTATTTT. Translated: CSVTNSGSSADTQYF.

The chain recombines TRBV5-6 with TRBJ2-1; D perhaps matches TRBD1 (5 bases). This CDR3 has 17 amino acids. The V gene lost 4 bases and the J gene lost 4 bases, with 21 bases spanning the gap. Germline V gene data show CDR1 as SGHDT and CDR2 as YYEEEE. Written as DNA, the CDR3 is TGTGCCAGCAGCCCTTGGGTTCGGTCCCAGGGATACAATGAGCAGTTCTTC. This encodes CASSPWVRSQGYNEQFF.